Shown below are 7 T cell receptor beta chains from a single sample sequenced in a study of CD8+ T cells in alopecia areata (dated by TCRdb to about 2018). The intended sense of this specimen's time point label: around 26 weeks on oral tofacitinib. Explained via the paper, the treatment or condition label denotes: oral pan-JAK inhibitor, 5-10 mg twice daily. The method behind the library was the immunoSEQ multiplex PCR assay. To provide template for TCR sequencing, every sample had RNA extracted and reverse transcribed into cDNA. TCRdb stores this immuneACCESS table with in-frame sequences only. Part of the clones is absent; in the studies checked, under half of the shortfall reflects unresolved V genes, and no reason is known for the rest. A total of about 90,000 clones appear in this sample, around 44% of them only once. Of the sample, around 20% falls within the top ten clones. Sequencing used CD8+ T cells sorted from blood, obtained at week 24, from a patient treated with tofacitinib. These receptor sequences come from a human donor with alopecia areata.

The chain uses TRBV2 and TRBJ2-3; 8 bases align to TRBD2. The CDR3 loop spans 16 amino acids. Germline V gene data show CDR1 as SNHLY and CDR2 as FYNNEI. V gave up 6 bases and J gave up 5 bases; unmatched junction bases: 13. CDR3 protein: CASRIPGLEGGDTQYF. The CDR3, as DNA: TGTGCCAGCAGAATTCCGGGACTAGAGGGCGGAGATACGCAGTATTTT.

The rearrangement links TRBV6-5 to TRBJ1-1, with D perhaps TRBD1 (6 bases). Germline CDR1 and CDR2: MNHEY and SVGAGI. The V and J ends lost 4 bases and 11 bases respectively, with 20 bases between them. The CDR3 is 14 amino acids. CDR3 nucleotides: TGTGCCAGCAGTTGGCGGGACACCCTAGAATCGGCTTTCTTT. This sequence encodes CASSWRDTLESAFF.

This clone was detected a few times. V usage is TRBV9 and J usage is TRBJ2-7, with D uncertain. V was shortened by 0 bases and J by 7 bases, with 11 bases between the two germline ends. This CDR3 has 13 residues. Per germline, CDR1 SGDLS and CDR2 YYNGEE. The CDR3 region is CASSVGNNGEQYF. DNA for the CDR3: TGTGCCAGCAGCGTAGGCAACAATGGAGAGCAGTACTTC.

This clone appeared a few times. The genes are TRBV29-1 and TRBJ2-1, with 13 bases lining up with TRBD2. The CDR3 is made up of 15 amino acids. The J segment lost 6 bases and the V segment lost 7 bases, leaving 9 bases of the junction unmatched. CDR1 and CDR2 from the germline V gene are SQVTM and ANQGSEA. CDR3 DNA: TGCAGCGCACGGACTAGCGGGAGATCACCCAATGAGCAGTTCTTC. Its translation: CSARTSGRSPNEQFF.

V usage is TRBV4-1 and J usage is TRBJ2-3, with D possibly being TRBD2 (5 bases). Germline CDR1 MGHRA, CDR2 YSYEKL. The CDR3 is 16 amino acids. Trimming cost V 0 bases and J 2 bases, with 12 bases left between them. This CDR3 reads CASSQDRLPITDTQYF. CDR3 coding DNA: TGCGCCAGCAGCCAAGATCGACTACCGATCACAGATACGCAGTATTTT.

The CDR3 spells CASSIGSAGELFF. CDR3 in DNA: TGTGCCAGTAGTATAGGGAGTGCCGGGGAGCTGTTTTTT. The chain joins TRBV19 to TRBJ2-2; no clear D. CDR1 is LNHDA, CDR2 SQIVND, per germline (reference sequence). The CDR3 sequence is 13 residues long. V was cut by 1 base and J by 6 bases, with 6 bases left in between.

The CDR3 sequence is CASSTRTGSYSDTQYF. The CDR3 nucleotides are TGTGCCAGCAGCACTCGGACAGGGTCATACTCAGATACGCAGTATTTT. V gene TRBV11-2 combines with J gene TRBJ2-3; TRBD1 agrees at 8 bases. Germline V CDR1 and CDR2: SGHAT, FQNNGV. Trimming cost V 5 bases and J 4 bases; bases outside gene matches: 11. This CDR3 is 16 amino acids long.